This TCR beta chain originates from a study of CD8+CD57+ T cells in acquired aplastic anemia. Study context: DNA per sorted CD4+ or CD8+ sample ranged roughly 0.19 to 30 ug, averaging roughly 3.2 ug. Study findings and constraints: It was found that more than 25 CD8+ CDR3 sequences were shared between patients and controls. Researchers reported that CD8+ Simpson's diversity was not significantly different in patients versus controls.

Remarks on this clonotype: As yet, its antigen is unknown. One junction end does not reproduce the germline sequence, and a read error may be involved.

The authors sequenced patients whose flow cytometry had shown CD8+CD57+ cell expansion. All patients were therapy-naive when blood was sampled. Investigators profiled TCR beta VDJ and CDR3 from genomic DNA template. Each CDR3 protein gets one entry after TCRdb re-called the reads with MiXCR. The top ten clones hold 10% to 15% of a sample with more than 150,000 distinct CDR3 sequences, around 50% of them seen once. The CDR3 is 13 residues long. Germline loops: CDR1 DFQATT, CDR2 SNEGSKA (reference sequence). The rearrangement joins TRBV20-1 to TRBJ2-6; unclear D gene. The sequenced sample consisted of sorted CD4+, CD8+, or CD8+CD57+ T cells (not recorded which) from PBMCs. The sequence came from a human donor with aplastic anemia. This CDR3 reads CSAGESGANVLTF. For the CDR3, the DNA is TGCAGTGCTGGAGAATCTGGGGCCAACGTCCTGACTTTC.